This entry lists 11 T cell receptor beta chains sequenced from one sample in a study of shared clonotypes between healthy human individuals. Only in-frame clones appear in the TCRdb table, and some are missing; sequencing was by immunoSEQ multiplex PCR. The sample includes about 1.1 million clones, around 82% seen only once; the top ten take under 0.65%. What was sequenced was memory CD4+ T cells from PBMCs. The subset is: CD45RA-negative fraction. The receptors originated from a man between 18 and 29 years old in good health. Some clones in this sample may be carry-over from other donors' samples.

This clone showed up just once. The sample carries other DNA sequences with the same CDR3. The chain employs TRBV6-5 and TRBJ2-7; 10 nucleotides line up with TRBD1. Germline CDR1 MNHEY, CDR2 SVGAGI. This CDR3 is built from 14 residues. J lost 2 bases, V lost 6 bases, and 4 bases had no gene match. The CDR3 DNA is TGTGCCAGCAGGTTGGGACAGGGGACCTACGAGCAGTACTTC. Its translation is CASRLGQGTYEQYF.

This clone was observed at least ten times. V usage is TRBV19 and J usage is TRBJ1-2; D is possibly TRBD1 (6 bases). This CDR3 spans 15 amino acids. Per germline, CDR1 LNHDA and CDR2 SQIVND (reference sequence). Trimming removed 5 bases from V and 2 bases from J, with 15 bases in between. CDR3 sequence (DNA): TGTGCCAGTAGTCACGCTCGGGGGGGCAACTATGGCTACACCTTC. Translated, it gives CASSHARGGNYGYTF.

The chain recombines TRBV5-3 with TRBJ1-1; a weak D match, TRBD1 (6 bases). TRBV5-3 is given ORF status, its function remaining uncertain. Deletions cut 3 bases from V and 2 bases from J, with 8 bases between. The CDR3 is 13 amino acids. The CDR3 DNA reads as TGTGCCAGAAGCTGGGACACTAACACTGAAGCTTTCTTT. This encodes CARSWDTNTEAFF.

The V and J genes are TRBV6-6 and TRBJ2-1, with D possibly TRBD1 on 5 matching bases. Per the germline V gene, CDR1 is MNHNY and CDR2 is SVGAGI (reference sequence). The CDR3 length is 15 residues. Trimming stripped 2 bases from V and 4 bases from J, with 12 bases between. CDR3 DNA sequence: TGTGCCAGCAGTTACACCCTAGGGGTTTACAATGAGCAGTTCTTC. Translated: CASSYTLGVYNEQFF.

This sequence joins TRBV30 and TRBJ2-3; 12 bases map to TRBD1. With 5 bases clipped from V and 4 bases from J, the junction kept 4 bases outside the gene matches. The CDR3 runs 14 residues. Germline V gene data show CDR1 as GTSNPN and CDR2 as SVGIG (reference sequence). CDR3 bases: TGTGCCTGGGTTGGGACAGGGGGCCCAGATACGCAGTATTTT. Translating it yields CAWVGTGGPDTQYF. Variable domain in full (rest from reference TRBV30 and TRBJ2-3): SQTIHQWPATLVQPVGSPLSLECTVEGTSNPNLYWYRQAAGRGLQLLFYSVGIGQISSEVPQNLSASRPQDRQFILSSKKLLLSDSGFYLCAWVGTGGPDTQYFGPGTRLTVL.

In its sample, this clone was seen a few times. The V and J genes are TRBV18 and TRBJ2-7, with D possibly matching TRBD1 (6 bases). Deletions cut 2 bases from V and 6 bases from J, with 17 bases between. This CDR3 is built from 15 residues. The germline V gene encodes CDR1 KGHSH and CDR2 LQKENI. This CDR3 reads CASSPRVQGLGEQYF. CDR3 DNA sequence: TGTGCCAGCTCACCAAGGGTACAGGGCCTCGGCGAGCAGTACTTC.

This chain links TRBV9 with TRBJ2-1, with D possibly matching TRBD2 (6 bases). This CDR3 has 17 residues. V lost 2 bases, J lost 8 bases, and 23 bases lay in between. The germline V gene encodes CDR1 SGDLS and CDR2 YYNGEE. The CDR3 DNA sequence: TGTGCCAGCAGCGTCGGGAGAATTTTCCGGGAGTCGCATGAGCAGTTCTTC. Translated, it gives CASSVGRIFRESHEQFF.

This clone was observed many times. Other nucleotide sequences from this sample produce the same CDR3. The CDR3 coding sequence is TGTGCCAGCAGCTTGGAAAGGGACACTGAAGCTTTCTTT. Translating it yields CASSLERDTEAFF. The chain carries TRBV5-8 and TRBJ1-1; D not certain. From germline, CDR1 is SGHTS and CDR2 YDEGEE. The CDR3 sequence is 13 residues long. V lost 0 bases and J lost 3, with 6 bases in between.

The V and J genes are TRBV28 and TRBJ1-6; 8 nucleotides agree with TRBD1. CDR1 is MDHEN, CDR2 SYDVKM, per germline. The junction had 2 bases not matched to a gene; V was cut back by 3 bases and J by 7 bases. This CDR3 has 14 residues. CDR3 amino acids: CASSLGDRNSPLHF. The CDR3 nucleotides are TGTGCCAGCAGTTTGGGGGACAGGAATTCACCCCTCCACTTT.

The CDR3 spells CASSSAGAVKTQYF. The DNA for the CDR3 is TGTGCCAGCAGTTCCGCGGGGGCCGTGAAGACCCAGTACTTC. The chain employs TRBV27 and TRBJ2-5, with a tentative D call TRBD2 (7 bases). CDR1 MNHEY and CDR2 SMNVEV come from the germline V gene (reference sequence). CDR3 size: 14 residues. V was clipped by 4 bases and J by 6 bases, with 15 bases between them.

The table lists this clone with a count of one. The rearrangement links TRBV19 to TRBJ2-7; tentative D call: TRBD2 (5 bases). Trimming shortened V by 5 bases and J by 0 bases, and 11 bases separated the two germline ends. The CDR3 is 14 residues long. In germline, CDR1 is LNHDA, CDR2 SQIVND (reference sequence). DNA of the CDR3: TGTGCCAGTAGTGTGGACTCTTACTCCTACGAGCAGTACTTC. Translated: CASSVDSYSYEQYF.